These T cell receptor beta chains were read from a single sample in a study of Graves' ophthalmopathy and Graves' hyperthyroidism. MiXCR was run by TCRdb on the multiplex PCR reads, yielding one entry per CDR3 protein. The sample gives about 400,000 distinct CDR3 sequences, approximately 20% of which show up once; around 1.6% is in the top ten. Sequencing input: peripheral blood. These receptor sequences come from a woman younger than 30 with Graves' ophthalmopathy. Each CDR3 is given with its conserved first and last residue. The D gene is left open where the match is weak. Clone size appears in some rows only: once, few, many, or a class for an expanded clone.

cdr3_length: 15
v_call: TRBV28
j_call: TRBJ1-5
d_call: NA
clone_size: NA
cdr3_aa: CAIEVGGIGNQPQHF
cdr3_nt: TGTGCCATCGAAGTAGGGGGAATCGGCAATCAGCCCCAGCATTTT

cdr3_length: 13
v_call: TRBV20-1
j_call: TRBJ2-4
d_call: NA
clone_size: many
cdr3_aa: CSAIGVDWDIQYF
cdr3_nt: TGCAGTGCTATTGGGGTAGACTGGGACATTCAGTACTTC

cdr3_length: 14
v_call: TRBV9
j_call: TRBJ1-3
d_call: NA
clone_size: many
cdr3_aa: CASSAGVSGNTIYF
cdr3_nt: TGTGCCAGCAGCGCAGGGGTCTCTGGAAACACCATATATTTT

cdr3_length: 14
v_call: TRBV7-2
j_call: TRBJ1-1
d_call: NA
clone_size: many
cdr3_aa: CASSLERGNTEAFF
cdr3_nt: TGTGCCAGCAGCTTAGAGAGGGGAAACACTGAAGCTTTCTTT

cdr3_length: 13
v_call: TRBV6-1
j_call: TRBJ2-7
d_call: NA
clone_size: NA
cdr3_aa: CASNAQEGQKSQF
cdr3_nt: TGTGCCAGCAACGCACAGGAGGGCCAGAAGAGCCAGTTC

cdr3_length: 11
v_call: TRBV30
j_call: TRBJ2-5
d_call: NA
clone_size: many
cdr3_aa: CAWSPKGTQYF
cdr3_nt: TGTGCCTGGAGTCCCAAGGGGACCCAGTACTTC

cdr3_length: 16
v_call: TRBV5-1
j_call: TRBJ2-4
d_call: NA
clone_size: many
cdr3_aa: CASSLKSGRAINIQYF
cdr3_nt: TGCGCCAGCAGCTTGAAAAGCGGACGGGCCATAAACATTCAGTACTTC

cdr3_length: 15
v_call: TRBV4-3
j_call: TRBJ2-5
d_call: NA
clone_size: many
cdr3_aa: CASSPGLYRKETQYF
cdr3_nt: TGCGCCAGCAGCCCGGGACTTTATAGAAAAGAGACCCAGTACTTC

cdr3_length: 14
v_call: TRBV15
j_call: TRBJ2-7
d_call: NA
clone_size: many
cdr3_aa: CATSRDRSNREQYF
cdr3_nt: TGTGCCACCAGCAGAGATAGGAGTAATAGGGAGCAGTACTTC

cdr3_length: 14
v_call: TRBV12-3/TRBV12-4
j_call: TRBJ1-4
d_call: NA
clone_size: many
cdr3_aa: CASTRTDWNEKLFF
cdr3_nt: TGTGCCAGCACCAGGACAGACTGGAATGAAAAACTGTTTTTT

cdr3_length: 16
v_call: TRBV4-2
j_call: TRBJ1-2
d_call: TRBD1
clone_size: many
cdr3_aa: CASSQRDRGVEVRFHF
cdr3_nt: TGTGCCAGCAGCCAAAGGGACAGGGGGGTGGAGGTTCGGTTCCACTTC

cdr3_length: 15
v_call: TRBV6-2/TRBV6-3
j_call: TRBJ1-2
d_call: NA
clone_size: once
cdr3_aa: CASSYTQTGSYGYTF
cdr3_nt: TGTGCCAGCAGTTACACTCAAACAGGGTCCTATGGCTACACCTTC

cdr3_length: 16
v_call: TRBV5-1
j_call: TRBJ1-1
d_call: NA
clone_size: many
cdr3_aa: CASSTGRQGENTEAFF
cdr3_nt: TGCGCCAGCAGCACCGGACGGCAGGGCGAAAACACTGAAGCTTTCTTT

cdr3_length: 16
v_call: TRBV4-1
j_call: TRBJ2-5
d_call: NA
clone_size: many
cdr3_aa: CASSQRTGRPQETQYF
cdr3_nt: TGCGCCAGCAGCCAGCGTACGGGACGGCCTCAAGAGACCCAGTACTTC

cdr3_length: 13
v_call: TRBV19
j_call: TRBJ1-1
d_call: NA
clone_size: NA
cdr3_aa: CASMVRPNTEAFF
cdr3_nt: TGTGCCAGTATGGTCAGGCCAAACACTGAAGCTTTCTTT

cdr3_length: 13
v_call: TRBV6-5
j_call: TRBJ1-2
d_call: NA
clone_size: NA
cdr3_aa: CASSYAVNYGYTF
cdr3_nt: TGTGCCAGCAGTTATGCCGTTAACTATGGCTACACCTTC

cdr3_length: 14
v_call: TRBV20-1
j_call: TRBJ2-7
d_call: TRBD2
clone_size: many
cdr3_aa: CSARVTGGPGEQYF
cdr3_nt: TGCAGTGCTAGAGTGACGGGAGGCCCGGGGGAGCAGTACTTC

cdr3_length: 15
v_call: TRBV6-5
j_call: TRBJ2-7
d_call: TRBD1
clone_size: many
cdr3_aa: CASSSTGGVTYEQYF
cdr3_nt: TGTGCCAGCAGTTCCACAGGGGGCGTAACCTACGAGCAGTACTTC

cdr3_length: 17
v_call: TRBV6-1
j_call: TRBJ1-2
d_call: NA
clone_size: many
cdr3_aa: CASSEGSRLLLYYGYTF
cdr3_nt: TGTGCCAGCAGTGAAGGCTCCAGACTCCTCCTCTACTATGGCTACACCTTC

cdr3_length: 16
v_call: TRBV9
j_call: TRBJ2-1
d_call: NA
clone_size: few
cdr3_aa: CASSGSGPLGGNEQFF
cdr3_nt: TGTGCCAGCAGCGGATCGGGACCCCTGGGAGGCAATGAGCAGTTCTTC

cdr3_length: 13
v_call: TRBV6-5
j_call: TRBJ2-7
d_call: NA
clone_size: many
cdr3_aa: CASSSFKEDEQYF
cdr3_nt: TGTGCCAGCAGTTCCTTCAAAGAGGACGAGCAGTACTTC

cdr3_length: 15
v_call: TRBV7-2
j_call: TRBJ1-5
d_call: TRBD1
clone_size: many
cdr3_aa: CASSVGQGGNQPQHF
cdr3_nt: TGTGCCAGCAGCGTAGGACAGGGCGGCAATCAGCCCCAGCATTTT

cdr3_length: 16
v_call: TRBV28
j_call: TRBJ1-6
d_call: TRBD1
clone_size: many
cdr3_aa: CASSPDRSSVNSPLHF
cdr3_nt: TGTGCCAGCAGCCCGGACAGGAGTTCAGTTAATTCACCCCTCCACTTT

cdr3_length: 11
v_call: TRBV29-1
j_call: TRBJ2-5
d_call: NA
clone_size: many
cdr3_aa: CSVEWGETQYF
cdr3_nt: TGCAGCGTTGAATGGGGAGAGACCCAGTACTTC

cdr3_length: 15
v_call: TRBV5-1
j_call: TRBJ1-1
d_call: NA
clone_size: many
cdr3_aa: CASSPKDKGKTEAFF
cdr3_nt: TGCGCCAGCAGCCCTAAGGACAAGGGAAAAACTGAAGCTTTCTTT

cdr3_length: 15
v_call: TRBV30
j_call: TRBJ2-4
d_call: NA
clone_size: many
cdr3_aa: CAWSVYGLAKNIQYF
cdr3_nt: TGTGCCTGGAGTGTATACGGTTTAGCCAAAAACATTCAGTACTTC

cdr3_length: 14
v_call: TRBV20-1
j_call: TRBJ1-5
d_call: NA
clone_size: many
cdr3_aa: CSARPQGMGQPQHF
cdr3_nt: TGCAGTGCTAGGCCGCAGGGCATGGGGCAGCCCCAGCATTTT

cdr3_length: 13
v_call: TRBV20-1
j_call: TRBJ1-5
d_call: NA
clone_size: NA
cdr3_aa: CSARGQLDQPQHF
cdr3_nt: TGCAGTGCTAGAGGTCAGCTAGATCAGCCCCAGCATTTT

cdr3_length: 14
v_call: TRBV28
j_call: TRBJ1-2
d_call: TRBD1
clone_size: NA
cdr3_aa: CASSLPRGQEGYTF
cdr3_nt: TGTGCCAGCAGTTTACCCAGGGGGCAAGAAGGCTACACCTTC

cdr3_length: 15
v_call: TRBV5-1
j_call: TRBJ1-5
d_call: TRBD1
clone_size: NA
cdr3_aa: CASSLDGTGGQPQHF
cdr3_nt: TGCGCCAGCAGCTTGGACGGGACAGGGGGACAGCCCCAGCATTTT

cdr3_length: 13
v_call: TRBV6-1
j_call: TRBJ1-2
d_call: NA
clone_size: NA
cdr3_aa: CASSARANYGYTF
cdr3_nt: TGTGCCAGCAGCGCCAGGGCTAACTATGGCTACACCTTC

cdr3_length: 16
v_call: TRBV9
j_call: TRBJ1-3
d_call: NA
clone_size: many
cdr3_aa: CASSVWAGGEGNTIYF
cdr3_nt: TGTGCCAGCAGCGTATGGGCAGGAGGTGAAGGAAACACCATATATTTT

cdr3_length: 15
v_call: TRBV28
j_call: TRBJ2-5
d_call: TRBD1
clone_size: NA
cdr3_aa: CASVPLQGIGKTQYF
cdr3_nt: TGTGCCAGCGTCCCATTACAGGGGATCGGGAAGACCCAGTACTTC

cdr3_length: 15
v_call: TRBV6-1
j_call: TRBJ2-7
d_call: TRBD2
clone_size: few
cdr3_aa: CASSRDGTSGSGQYF
cdr3_nt: TGTGCCAGCAGTCGCGACGGGACTAGCGGGAGCGGGCAGTACTTC

cdr3_length: 15
v_call: TRBV11-2
j_call: TRBJ2-2
d_call: NA
clone_size: many
cdr3_aa: CASSLWTANTGELFF
cdr3_nt: TGTGCCAGCAGCTTATGGACAGCGAACACCGGGGAGCTGTTTTTT

cdr3_length: 12
v_call: TRBV27
j_call: TRBJ1-5
d_call: NA
clone_size: many
cdr3_aa: CASSLGMGPQHF
cdr3_nt: TGTGCCAGCAGTCTGGGGATGGGTCCCCAGCATTTT

cdr3_length: 15
v_call: TRBV28
j_call: TRBJ2-3
d_call: TRBD1
clone_size: many
cdr3_aa: CASSFRTGLTDTQYF
cdr3_nt: TGTGCCAGCAGTTTTCGGACAGGCCTCACAGATACGCAGTATTTT

cdr3_length: 15
v_call: TRBV10-3
j_call: TRBJ1-1
d_call: TRBD1
clone_size: many
cdr3_aa: CAISSLQGSNTEAFF
cdr3_nt: TGTGCCATCAGCTCGCTACAGGGGTCGAACACTGAAGCTTTCTTT

cdr3_length: 11
v_call: TRBV28
j_call: TRBJ1-1
d_call: NA
clone_size: many
cdr3_aa: CASKADTEAFF
cdr3_nt: TGTGCCAGCAAGGCGGACACTGAAGCTTTCTTT

cdr3_length: 14
v_call: TRBV6-2/TRBV6-3
j_call: TRBJ2-5
d_call: TRBD2
clone_size: many
cdr3_aa: CASTRGGFGETQYF
cdr3_nt: TGTGCCAGCACCCGGGGGGGCTTTGGAGAGACCCAGTACTTC

cdr3_length: 16
v_call: TRBV6-2/TRBV6-3
j_call: TRBJ2-7
d_call: NA
clone_size: many
cdr3_aa: CASSPGTLDLPYEQYF
cdr3_nt: TGTGCCAGCAGCCCCGGGACACTCGATCTACCCTACGAGCAGTACTTC

cdr3_length: 14
v_call: TRBV12-3/TRBV12-4
j_call: TRBJ2-5
d_call: TRBD2
clone_size: many
cdr3_aa: CASSLTSGGETQYF
cdr3_nt: TGTGCCAGCAGCTTAACTAGCGGGGGGGAGACCCAGTACTTC